This TCR beta chain came from a study of T cell repertoires in ileal Crohn's disease. Concerning this clone itself: The target antigen is unknown.

Profiling relied on immunoSEQ multiplex PCR, and the TCRdb table lists in-frame clones only, not all of them. The data hold around 15,000 clones, with over 65% observed a single time. The germline gives CDR1 SGHTA, CDR2 FQGNSA. V lost 2 bases and J 0 bases, leaving 10 bases between the germline ends. The CDR3 sequence is 15 residues long. Regarding the study as a whole: Mucosal expansions were suggested to be mainly CD8 T cells.

This rearrangement joins TRBV7-2 to TRBJ1-1; a weak D match, TRBD1 (6 bases). The sequence came from an adult with Crohn's disease. The sequencing input was ileal tissue. The CDR3 loop reads CASSLIAGVNTEAFF. The CDR3 DNA reads as TGTGCCAGCAGCTTAATCGCAGGGGTGAACACTGAAGCTTTCTTT.